The clone carrying this TCR beta chain appeared a few times. Its antigen is undetermined. TCR cDNA, made by 5'RACE template switching, carried an added universal primer site and UMIs. TCRdb processed the 5' RACE reads anew with MiXCR; each CDR3 protein has one entry. The sample shows approximately 160,000 distinct CDR3 sequences, about 6% of them seen only once. This specimen comes from a study of T cells after yellow fever vaccination. Turning to the study itself: Each low-cell-number fraction was prepared by means of SMART-Seq v4 Ultra Low Input. Study outcomes and limitations: Most primary-vaccination clones reappeared after the booster (about 96% CD4, roughly 90% CD8).

Per the germline V gene, CDR1 is GTSNPN and CDR2 is SVGIG (reference sequence). V trimming: 5 bases; J trimming: 9 bases; junction bases outside the gene matches: 12. CDR3 length: 15 residues. The receptor was isolated from a man aged 18 to 29 who received the YFV17D yellow fever vaccine. The chain has TRBV30 and TRBJ2-5, with TRBD2 matching 13 bases. This sample comprised CD4+ T cells sorted from PBMCs, obtained on the day of the first yellow fever vaccination. CDR3 amino acids: CAWCIGTSGVGAQYF. The CDR3 DNA follows: TGTGCCTGGTGCATCGGGACTAGCGGGGTTGGGGCCCAGTACTTC.